These T cell receptor beta chains were read from a single sample in a study of PD-1 blockade in classical Hodgkin lymphoma. Profiling relied on immunoSEQ multiplex PCR, and the TCRdb table lists in-frame clones only, not all of them. The sample holds roughly 100,000 clones, approximately 94% seen once. Sequencing was performed on peripheral blood mononuclear cells (PBMCs), taken before the fourth cycle of nivolumab. The receptors here all came from a human donor with classical Hodgkin lymphoma. CDR3s include the opening cysteine and the closing phenylalanine or tryptophan. A D gene is named only where the DNA matches it firmly. Size is stated for part of the rows, as once, few or many counts, or as a class when the clone is expanded.

13	.	.	TRBV7-9	TRBJ1-1	CASSLAEQGGSFF	TGTGCCAGCAGCTTAGCGGAGCAGGGTGGGTCTTTCTTT
12	.	.	TRBV2	TRBJ2-7	CASSDLGGEQYF	TGTGCCAGCAGTGATCTGGGCGGGGAGCAGTACTTC
14	.	.	TRBV5-1	TRBJ1-2	CASSSRGANYGYTF	TGCGCCAGCAGCTCTCGGGGGGCTAACTATGGCTACACCTTC
15	.	.	TRBV30	TRBJ2-1	CAWSGGRSSYNEQFF	TGTGCCTGGAGCGGAGGTAGGAGCTCCTACAATGAGCAGTTCTTC
14	.	.	TRBV14	TRBJ2-2	CASSQLDNTGELFF	TGTGCCAGCAGCCAACTTGATAACACCGGGGAGCTGTTTTTT
16	TRBD1	.	TRBV6-5	TRBJ2-3	CASSYSTTGGEDTQYF	TGTGCCAGCAGTTACTCTACGACAGGGGGCGAAGATACGCAGTATTTT
13	.	.	TRBV19	TRBJ1-2	CASSISGQYGYTF	TGTGCCAGTAGTATATCAGGACAGTATGGCTACACCTTC
18	.	.	TRBV27	TRBJ2-3	CASSLSSFRAPNTDTQYF	TGTGCCAGCAGTTTATCAAGCTTCCGGGCTCCTAACACAGATACGCAGTATTTT
13	.	.	TRBV25-1	TRBJ1-1	CASSDPGRREAFF	TGTGCCAGCAGTGATCCCGGACGGAGGGAAGCTTTCTTT
13	.	.	TRBV30	TRBJ1-2	CACRGQGNYGYTF	TGTGCCTGCCGGGGGCAGGGGAACTATGGCTACACCTTC
14	.	.	TRBV28	TRBJ2-5	CASSLWGNQETQYF	TGTGCCAGCAGTTTATGGGGGAACCAAGAGACCCAGTACTTC
16	.	.	TRBV5-4	TRBJ2-1	CASSRRTDVRGHEQFF	TGTGCCAGCAGTCGCCGGACAGACGTAAGGGGACATGAGCAGTTCTTC
21	TRBD2	.	TRBV4-2	TRBJ2-1	CASSQDWWLAGEERSYNEQFF	TGTGCCAGCAGCCAAGATTGGTGGCTAGCGGGAGAGGAGAGGTCCTACAATGAGCAGTTCTTC
14	TRBD1	.	TRBV9	TRBJ2-1	CASSARQGPYEQFF	TGTGCCAGCAGCGCAAGACAGGGGCCGTATGAGCAGTTCTTC
11	.	.	TRBV19	TRBJ1-4	CASSIGRSSFF	TGTGCCAGTAGTATAGGGCGGAGTTCGTTTTTT
17	TRBD2	.	TRBV12-5	TRBJ2-3	CASGPSGVAGVQDTQYF	TGTGCTAGTGGTCCATCCGGGGTAGCGGGAGTCCAAGATACGCAGTATTTT
17	TRBD2	.	TRBV28	TRBJ2-2	CASSLMASGRLTGELFF	TGTGCCAGCAGTTTGATGGCTAGCGGGAGGTTAACCGGGGAGCTGTTTTTT
14	.	.	TRBV28	TRBJ1-4	CASSTPTGWEKLFF	TGTGCCAGCAGCACCCCTACAGGGTGGGAAAAACTGTTTTTT
14	.	.	TRBV5-4	TRBJ1-1	CASAPAHSNTEAFF	TGTGCCAGCGCCCCAGCTCACTCGAACACTGAAGCTTTCTTT
15	TRBD1	.	TRBV7-9	TRBJ1-2	CASSSGTGGHYGYTF	TGTGCCAGCAGCTCCGGGACAGGGGGCCACTATGGCTACACCTTC
14	TRBD1	.	TRBV5-1	TRBJ1-1	CASRDRGVNTEAFF	TGCGCCAGCAGAGACAGGGGAGTGAACACTGAAGCTTTCTTT
11	.	.	TRBV2	TRBJ1-2	CASGPAYGYTF	TGTGCCAGCGGACCAGCCTATGGCTACACCTTC
15	TRBD1	few	TRBV18	TRBJ1-5	CASSPRADREKPQHF	TGTGCCAGCTCACCGAGGGCAGACAGGGAAAAGCCCCAGCATTTT
15	.	.	TRBV27	TRBJ2-6	CASSLYWAGANVLTF	TGTGCCAGCAGTTTATACTGGGCCGGGGCCAACGTCCTGACTTTC
16	TRBD1	.	TRBV5-4	TRBJ2-2	CASRDPGQGRSGELFF	TGTGCCAGCAGAGACCCGGGACAGGGTAGATCGGGGGAGCTGTTTTTT
15	.	.	TRBV30	TRBJ1-5	CAWSVFGTGNQPQHF	TGTGCCTGGAGTGTATTTGGGACTGGCAATCAGCCCCAGCATTTT
15	TRBD2	.	TRBV5-1	TRBJ2-7	CASSLDVVTSGEQYF	TGCGCCAGCAGCTTGGATGTCGTGACTAGCGGCGAGCAGTACTTC
13	.	.	TRBV15	TRBJ1-3	CATSRDLVNTIYF	TGTGCCACCAGCAGAGATTTAGTAAACACCATATATTTT
14	.	.	TRBV6-1	TRBJ1-5	CASSNKGINQPQHF	TGTGCCAGCAGTAACAAGGGGATAAATCAGCCCCAGCATTTT
14	TRBD1	.	TRBV28	TRBJ1-6	CASRTDRGNSPLHF	TGTGCCAGCAGAACGGACAGGGGAAATTCACCCCTCCACTTT
15	TRBD1	.	TRBV10-3	TRBJ1-5	CAISATGEGNQPQHF	TGTGCCATCAGTGCGACAGGGGAAGGCAATCAGCCCCAGCATTTT
16	TRBD2	.	TRBV28	TRBJ2-7	CASSFISGRDSYEQYF	TGTGCCAGCAGCTTTATTAGCGGGAGGGACTCCTACGAGCAGTACTTC
15	TRBD2	.	TRBV6-6	TRBJ2-5	CASSLVSGEGETQYF	TGTGCCAGCAGCCTCGTTAGCGGGGAGGGAGAGACCCAGTACTTC
18	.	once	TRBV7-8	TRBJ1-4	CASSLRPGRAGLNEKLFF	TGTGCCAGCAGCTTACGGCCCGGACGGGCAGGATTAAATGAAAAACTGTTTTTT
17	TRBD2	.	TRBV5-4	TRBJ2-3	CASSLKFLAGGWDTQYF	TGTGCCAGCAGCTTGAAGTTTCTAGCGGGAGGGTGGGATACGCAGTATTTT
16	TRBD1	.	TRBV4-1	TRBJ1-2	CASSQVDGQGLDGYTF	TGCGCCAGCAGCCAAGTGGACGGACAGGGTTTGGACGGCTACACCTTC
11	.	.	TRBV6-6	TRBJ2-7	CASSYPDEQYF	TGTGCCAGCAGTTACCCGGACGAGCAGTACTTC
16	.	.	TRBV28	TRBJ2-7	CASTPSRIIVSYEQYF	TGTGCCAGCACCCCTTCGAGGATTATCGTTTCCTACGAGCAGTACTTC
13	.	once	TRBV6-4	TRBJ2-1	CASSPLGSGEQFF	TGTGCCAGCAGTCCCTTGGGATCCGGGGAGCAGTTCTTC
15	TRBD1	.	TRBV5-1	TRBJ1-5	CASSPTGAPNQPQHF	TGCGCCAGCAGCCCGACAGGGGCCCCCAATCAGCCCCAGCATTTT
12	.	.	TRBV29-1	TRBJ1-2	CSVAGGQDGYTF	TGCAGCGTCGCAGGAGGTCAGGATGGCTACACCTTC
16	TRBD2	.	TRBV7-9	TRBJ2-3	CASSSRTSGRSDTQYF	TGTGCCAGCAGCTCCAGGACTAGCGGGAGGTCAGATACGCAGTATTTT
13	TRBD1	.	TRBV19	TRBJ2-3	CASRTGGTDTQYF	TGTGCCAGTAGGACAGGGGGGACAGATACGCAGTATTTT
12	.	.	TRBV2	TRBJ2-7	CAKGGEPYEQYF	TGTGCCAAAGGGGGAGAACCCTACGAGCAGTACTTC
14	.	few	TRBV6-1	TRBJ2-5	CASSEGGGRETQYF	TGTGCCAGCAGTGAAGGAGGGGGGCGAGAGACCCAGTACTTC
15	.	.	TRBV21-1	TRBJ2-1	CACCGPSGRTVEQFF	TGTGCCTGCTGTGGGCCTAGCGGGAGAACGGTTGAGCAGTTCTTC
17	TRBD1	.	TRBV19	TRBJ1-2	CASSITGTGQPNYGYTF	TGTGCCAGTAGTATTACCGGGACAGGACAGCCTAACTATGGCTACACCTTC